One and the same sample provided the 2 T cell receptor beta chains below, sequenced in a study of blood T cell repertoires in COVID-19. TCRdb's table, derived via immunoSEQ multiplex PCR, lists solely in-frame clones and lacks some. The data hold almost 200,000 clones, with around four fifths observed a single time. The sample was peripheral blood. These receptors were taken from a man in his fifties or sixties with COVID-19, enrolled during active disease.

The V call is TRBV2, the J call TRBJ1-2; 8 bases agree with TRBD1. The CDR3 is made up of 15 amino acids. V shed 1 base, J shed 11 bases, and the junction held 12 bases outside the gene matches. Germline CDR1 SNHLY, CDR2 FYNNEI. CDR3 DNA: TGTGCCAGCAGTGAAGGGGCCAGGGGGCCAGCTGGTTACACCTTC. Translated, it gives CASSEGARGPAGYTF.

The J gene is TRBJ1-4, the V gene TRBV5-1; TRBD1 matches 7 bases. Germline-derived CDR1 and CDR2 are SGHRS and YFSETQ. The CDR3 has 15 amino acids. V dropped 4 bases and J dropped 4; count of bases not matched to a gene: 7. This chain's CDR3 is CASSVSTGLNEKLFF. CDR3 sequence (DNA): TGCGCCAGCAGCGTCTCGACAGGGCTTAATGAAAAACTGTTTTTT. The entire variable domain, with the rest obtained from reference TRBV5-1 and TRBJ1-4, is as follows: KAGVTQTPRYLIKTRGQQVTLSCSPISGHRSVSWYQQTPGQGLQFLFEYFSETQRNKGNFPGRFSGRQFSNSRSEMNVSTLELGDSALYLCASSVSTGLNEKLFFGSGTQLSVL.